The source of this TCR beta chain is a study of blood T cell repertoires in COVID-19. Overall study: The study drew acute and convalescent COVID-19 samples from the United States, Italy and Spain. The analysed material was cDNA or gDNA that came from T cells, B-cell-depleted T cells, or PBMCs.

In the authors' workflow: Researchers report that nucleated cell counts were estimated from reference gene primer amplification. Sequencing was performed with immunoSEQ multiplex PCR; in TCRdb, only in-frame clones are kept and a portion is missing. The DNA was the basis for D and trimming; V, J and clone size are from that table. Among about 180,000 clones listed, about four fifths were seen once. The ends were cut back, 4 bases at V and 0 bases at J, with 16 bases in the middle. This CDR3 has 18 amino acids. Germline lookup yields CDR1 KGHSH and CDR2 LQKENI. The source of this sequence is a human donor in a cohort sampled during active COVID-19. Material for sequencing was peripheral blood. V usage is TRBV18 and J usage is TRBJ2-6, with D possibly matching TRBD2 (5 bases). CDR3 sequence reads: CASSLTAREPSGANVLTF. In DNA, the CDR3 is TGTGCCAGCTCACTCACAGCGAGGGAACCCTCTGGGGCCAACGTCCTGACTTTC.